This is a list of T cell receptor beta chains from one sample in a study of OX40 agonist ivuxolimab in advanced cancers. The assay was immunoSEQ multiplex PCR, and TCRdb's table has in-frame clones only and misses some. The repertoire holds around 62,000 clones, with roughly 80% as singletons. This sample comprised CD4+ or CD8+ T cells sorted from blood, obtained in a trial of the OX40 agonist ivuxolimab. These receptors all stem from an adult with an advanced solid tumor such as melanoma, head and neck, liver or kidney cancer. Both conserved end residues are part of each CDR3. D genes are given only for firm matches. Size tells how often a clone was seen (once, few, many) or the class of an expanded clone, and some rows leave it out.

CDR3 protein: CASSQGHLNYEQYF; CDR3 DNA: TGCGCCAGCTCCCAGGGTCACCTTAACTACGAGCAGTACTTC; D gene: NA; clone size: medium-sized; J gene: TRBJ2-7; V gene: TRBV5-1
CDR3 protein: CASSQLRTGPITDTQYF; CDR3 DNA: TGCGCCAGCAGCCAACTTCGGACAGGTCCCATAACAGATACGCAGTATTTT; D gene: TRBD1; clone size: few; J gene: TRBJ2-3; V gene: TRBV4-1
CDR3 protein: CASSATGWGEKLFF; CDR3 DNA: TGTGCCAGCAGTGCGACAGGGTGGGGTGAAAAACTGTTTTTT; D gene: TRBD1; clone size: NA; J gene: TRBJ1-4; V gene: TRBV6-1
CDR3 protein: CSARQGGAEAFF; CDR3 DNA: TGCAGCGCGAGACAGGGGGGTGCTGAAGCTTTCTTT; D gene: TRBD1; clone size: NA; J gene: TRBJ1-1; V gene: TRBV29-1
CDR3 protein: CASSPSPRPTEAFF; CDR3 DNA: TGTGCCAGCAGCCCCTCCCCTAGGCCCACTGAAGCTTTCTTT; D gene: NA; clone size: few; J gene: TRBJ1-1; V gene: TRBV5-4
CDR3 protein: CASSEASTVNIEAFF; CDR3 DNA: TGTGCCAGCAGTGAAGCCTCGACAGTAAATATTGAAGCTTTCTTT; D gene: NA; clone size: NA; J gene: TRBJ1-1; V gene: TRBV6-1
CDR3 protein: CAWSPLRGGNSPLHF; CDR3 DNA: TGTGCCTGGAGTCCCTTGCGGGGTGGTAATTCACCCCTCCACTTT; D gene: NA; clone size: NA; J gene: TRBJ1-6; V gene: TRBV30
CDR3 protein: CATGRGSEAFF; CDR3 DNA: TGTGCCACCGGCAGGGGATCTGAAGCTTTCTTT; D gene: NA; clone size: few; J gene: TRBJ1-1; V gene: TRBV19
CDR3 protein: CASSLWRQGVYEQYF; CDR3 DNA: TGTGCCAGCAGTTTGTGGCGACAGGGGGTCTACGAGCAGTACTTC; D gene: TRBD1; clone size: NA; J gene: TRBJ2-7; V gene: TRBV28
CDR3 protein: CASRDSPHEQYF; CDR3 DNA: TGTGCCAGTCGGGACAGTCCACACGAGCAGTACTTC; D gene: TRBD1; clone size: once; J gene: TRBJ2-7; V gene: TRBV6-5
CDR3 protein: CASSAGTPIAGTLSEQYF; CDR3 DNA: TGTGCCAGCAGCGCTGGGACGCCCATAGCGGGAACTCTTTCCGAGCAGTACTTC; D gene: TRBD2; clone size: NA; J gene: TRBJ2-7; V gene: TRBV9
CDR3 protein: CASSKLRDRDPPPLHF; CDR3 DNA: TGTGCCAGCAGCAAGCTGCGGGACAGGGATCCTCCACCCCTCCACTTT; D gene: NA; clone size: many; J gene: TRBJ1-6; V gene: TRBV21-1
CDR3 protein: CASSNPSYGEAFF; CDR3 DNA: TGTGCCAGTAGTAACCCCTCGTACGGTGAAGCTTTCTTT; D gene: NA; clone size: NA; J gene: TRBJ1-1; V gene: TRBV19
CDR3 protein: CASSRTRQGNGYTF; CDR3 DNA: TGTGCCAGCAGCCGTACGAGACAGGGGAATGGCTACACCTTC; D gene: TRBD1; clone size: NA; J gene: TRBJ1-2; V gene: TRBV7-2
CDR3 protein: CASSLGGTAGQPQHF; CDR3 DNA: TGCGCCAGCAGCTTGGGGGGGACAGCGGGACAGCCCCAGCATTTT; D gene: TRBD1; clone size: NA; J gene: TRBJ1-5; V gene: TRBV5-1
CDR3 protein: CASSHSSGDSYEQYF; CDR3 DNA: TGTGCCAGCAGCCACTCTAGCGGGGACTCCTACGAGCAGTACTTC; D gene: TRBD2; clone size: NA; J gene: TRBJ2-7; V gene: TRBV14
CDR3 protein: CASSLGPRPEAFF; CDR3 DNA: TGTGCCAGCAGTTTAGGCCCTCGCCCTGAAGCTTTCTTT; D gene: NA; clone size: NA; J gene: TRBJ1-1; V gene: TRBV28
CDR3 protein: CATSREQGSYEQYF; CDR3 DNA: TGTGCCACCAGCAGAGAGCAGGGCTCCTACGAGCAGTACTTC; D gene: NA; clone size: NA; J gene: TRBJ2-7; V gene: TRBV15
CDR3 protein: CASSVVGQGLGTDTQYF; CDR3 DNA: TGTGCCAGCAGCGTAGTGGGACAGGGTTTGGGTACAGATACGCAGTATTTT; D gene: TRBD1; clone size: NA; J gene: TRBJ2-3; V gene: TRBV9
CDR3 protein: CASSIGDRQETQYF; CDR3 DNA: TGTGCCAGTAGTATCGGGGACAGGCAAGAGACCCAGTACTTC; D gene: TRBD1; clone size: NA; J gene: TRBJ2-5; V gene: TRBV19
CDR3 protein: CATSRVGWDSYEQYF; CDR3 DNA: TGTGCCACCAGCAGAGTAGGGTGGGATTCCTACGAGCAGTACTTC; D gene: NA; clone size: NA; J gene: TRBJ2-7; V gene: TRBV15
CDR3 protein: CASSHGVEAFF; CDR3 DNA: TGTGCCAGTAGCCACGGAGTCGAAGCTTTCTTT; D gene: NA; clone size: NA; J gene: TRBJ1-1; V gene: TRBV19
CDR3 protein: CASSLIPGQVNSPLHF; CDR3 DNA: TGCGCCAGCAGCTTAATACCGGGACAGGTGAATTCACCCCTCCACTTT; D gene: TRBD1; clone size: NA; J gene: TRBJ1-6; V gene: TRBV5-1
CDR3 protein: CASSYRGADETQYF; CDR3 DNA: TGTGCCAGCAGTTACCGGGGGGCGGACGAGACCCAGTACTTC; D gene: NA; clone size: NA; J gene: TRBJ2-5; V gene: TRBV6-5
CDR3 protein: CASSLQMTGFSGYTF; CDR3 DNA: TGCGCCAGCAGCTTACAAATGACAGGTTTTAGCGGCTACACCTTC; D gene: NA; clone size: NA; J gene: TRBJ1-2; V gene: TRBV5-1
CDR3 protein: CASSLTGGTTGELFF; CDR3 DNA: TGTGCCAGCAGCTTGACAGGGGGAACAACCGGGGAGCTGTTTTTT; D gene: TRBD1; clone size: few; J gene: TRBJ2-2; V gene: TRBV11-2
CDR3 protein: CASSLAGAYEQYF; CDR3 DNA: TGTGCCAGCAGCTTAGCGGGGGCCTACGAGCAGTACTTC; D gene: NA; clone size: few; J gene: TRBJ2-7; V gene: TRBV7-9
CDR3 protein: CASSERGGDYEQYF; CDR3 DNA: TGTGCCAGCAGCGAACGGGGGGGAGATTACGAGCAGTACTTC; D gene: TRBD2; clone size: NA; J gene: TRBJ2-7; V gene: TRBV5-4
CDR3 protein: CASSPTWGGGIYGYTF; CDR3 DNA: TGTGCCAGCAGCCCTACTTGGGGAGGGGGTATCTATGGCTACACCTTC; D gene: NA; clone size: NA; J gene: TRBJ1-2; V gene: TRBV7-8
CDR3 protein: CASSYSRDRNEQYF; CDR3 DNA: TGTGCCAGCAGTTACTCGAGGGACCGTAACGAGCAGTACTTC; D gene: NA; clone size: NA; J gene: TRBJ2-7; V gene: TRBV6-6
CDR3 protein: CASSHLPAGTSGRAGETQYF; CDR3 DNA: TGCGCCAGCAGCCACCTACCCGCCGGGACTAGCGGGAGGGCAGGGGAGACCCAGTACTTC; D gene: TRBD2; clone size: NA; J gene: TRBJ2-5; V gene: TRBV4-1
CDR3 protein: CASSIPGRQGADEQFF; CDR3 DNA: TGTGCCAGTAGTATCCCTGGCCGGCAGGGAGCGGATGAGCAGTTCTTC; D gene: NA; clone size: few; J gene: TRBJ2-1; V gene: TRBV19
CDR3 protein: CASSLDQGHNEQFF; CDR3 DNA: TGTGCCAGCAGCTTAGATCAGGGGCACAATGAGCAGTTCTTC; D gene: NA; clone size: few; J gene: TRBJ2-1; V gene: TRBV7-8
CDR3 protein: CASSPETGGGDTQYF; CDR3 DNA: TGTGCCAGCAGCCCTGAAACAGGGGGCGGAGATACGCAGTATTTT; D gene: TRBD1; clone size: NA; J gene: TRBJ2-3; V gene: TRBV7-9
CDR3 protein: CASGLVQPGVSSYNEQFF; CDR3 DNA: TGTGCTAGTGGTTTGGTCCAACCCGGGGTTAGCTCCTACAATGAGCAGTTCTTC; D gene: NA; clone size: NA; J gene: TRBJ2-1; V gene: TRBV12-5
CDR3 protein: CASSLNLAGVELFF; CDR3 DNA: TGCGCCAGCAGCTTAAATCTAGCGGGAGTAGAGCTGTTTTTT; D gene: TRBD2; clone size: NA; J gene: TRBJ2-2; V gene: TRBV5-1
CDR3 protein: CASSKSSGGNYNEQFF; CDR3 DNA: TGTGCTAGCAGCAAATCTAGCGGGGGGAATTACAATGAGCAGTTCTTC; D gene: TRBD2; clone size: once; J gene: TRBJ2-1; V gene: TRBV7-7
CDR3 protein: CASSVSPGGGGYTF; CDR3 DNA: TGTGCCAGCAGCGTATCCCCAGGGGGCGGTGGCTACACCTTC; D gene: TRBD1; clone size: NA; J gene: TRBJ1-2; V gene: TRBV6-1
CDR3 protein: CASSDAGQGWSPLHF; CDR3 DNA: TGTGCCAGCAGTGATGCGGGACAGGGCTGGTCACCCCTCCACTTT; D gene: TRBD1; clone size: NA; J gene: TRBJ1-6; V gene: TRBV6-1
CDR3 protein: CASSEGASNGELFF; CDR3 DNA: TGCGCCAGCAGCGAGGGGGCGTCGAACGGGGAGCTGTTTTTT; D gene: TRBD1; clone size: NA; J gene: TRBJ2-2; V gene: TRBV5-1
CDR3 protein: CASSRIGLAGAQGRDTQYF; CDR3 DNA: TGTGCCAGCAGCCGGATCGGACTAGCGGGAGCCCAAGGTCGTGATACGCAGTATTTT; D gene: TRBD2; clone size: NA; J gene: TRBJ2-3; V gene: TRBV5-6
CDR3 protein: CASSFGQPSRANVLTF; CDR3 DNA: TGTGCCAGCAGTTTTGGACAGCCCAGTAGGGCCAACGTCCTGACTTTC; D gene: NA; clone size: NA; J gene: TRBJ2-6; V gene: TRBV28
CDR3 protein: CASSERATRPGEQFF; CDR3 DNA: TGCGCCAGCAGTGAAAGGGCGACTAGGCCGGGTGAGCAGTTCTTC; D gene: NA; clone size: NA; J gene: TRBJ2-1; V gene: TRBV10-1
CDR3 protein: CASRQPGLATGELFF; CDR3 DNA: TGTGCCAGCAGGCAACCGGGACTAGCGACCGGGGAGCTGTTTTTT; D gene: TRBD2; clone size: NA; J gene: TRBJ2-2; V gene: TRBV6-6
CDR3 protein: CASSLQPQGNVPYEQYF; CDR3 DNA: TGCGCCAGCAGCTTGCAGCCACAGGGGAACGTACCCTACGAGCAGTACTTC; D gene: TRBD1; clone size: few; J gene: TRBJ2-7; V gene: TRBV5-1
CDR3 protein: CASSRRGTVQPQHF; CDR3 DNA: TGTGCCAGCAGTCGCAGGGGAACGGTTCAGCCCCAGCATTTT; D gene: NA; clone size: NA; J gene: TRBJ1-5; V gene: TRBV13
CDR3 protein: CAWSTPTGAFF; CDR3 DNA: TGTGCCTGGAGTACCCCGACTGGGGCTTTCTTT; D gene: NA; clone size: few; J gene: TRBJ1-1; V gene: TRBV30
CDR3 protein: CAWDKWRGGAGELFF; CDR3 DNA: TGTGCCTGGGACAAATGGCGGGGGGGCGCCGGGGAGCTGTTTTTT; D gene: TRBD2; clone size: NA; J gene: TRBJ2-2; V gene: TRBV30